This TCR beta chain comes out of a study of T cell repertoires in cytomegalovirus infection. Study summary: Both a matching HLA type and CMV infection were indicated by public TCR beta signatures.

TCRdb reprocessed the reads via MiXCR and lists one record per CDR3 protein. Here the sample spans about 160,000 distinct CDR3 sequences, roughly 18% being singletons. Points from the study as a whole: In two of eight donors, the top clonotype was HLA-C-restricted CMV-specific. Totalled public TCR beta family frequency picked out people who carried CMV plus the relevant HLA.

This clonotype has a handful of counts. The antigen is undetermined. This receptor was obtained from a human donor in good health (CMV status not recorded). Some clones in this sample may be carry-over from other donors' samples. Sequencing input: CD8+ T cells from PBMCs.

The DNA of the CDR3 is TGTGCCAGCAGTTACCCGAAACTAGCGGGAGGGCCAAATGTGGTGAATGAGCAGTTCTTC. Its protein is CASSYPKLAGGPNVVNEQFF. The V call is TRBV6-2 or TRBV6-3, the J call TRBJ2-1, with 13 bases lining up with TRBD2. The length of the CDR3 is 20 residues. Germline trimming cut 2 bases from V and 7 bases from J; bases unmatched to any gene: 17. Per the germline V gene, CDR1 is MNHEY and CDR2 is SVGEGT.